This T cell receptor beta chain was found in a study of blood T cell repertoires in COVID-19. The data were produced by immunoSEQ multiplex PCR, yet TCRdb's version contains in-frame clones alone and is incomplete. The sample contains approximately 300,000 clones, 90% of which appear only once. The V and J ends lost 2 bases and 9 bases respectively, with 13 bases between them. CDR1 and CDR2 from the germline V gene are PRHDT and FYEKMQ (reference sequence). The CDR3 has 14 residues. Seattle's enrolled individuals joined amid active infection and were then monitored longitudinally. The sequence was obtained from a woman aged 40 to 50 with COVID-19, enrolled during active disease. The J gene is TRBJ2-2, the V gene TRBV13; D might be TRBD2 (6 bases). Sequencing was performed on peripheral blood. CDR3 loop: CASSLSGGGRELFF. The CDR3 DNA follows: TGTGCCAGCAGCTTATCCGGGGGAGGCCGGGAGCTGTTTTTT.